The 12 T cell receptor beta chains reported below all come from one sample, sequenced in a study of T cell changes during pregnancy in multiple sclerosis. The table came from immunoSEQ multiplex PCR; TCRdb's copy has only in-frame clones and leaves some out. This table has about 110,000 clones, more than 80% appearing once. Sequences were derived from peripheral blood, sampled before pregnancy. The receptors derive from a female donor with multiple sclerosis, enrolled in a pregnancy study.

This chain links TRBV2 with TRBJ1-2; D gene unclear. The V end was cut by 5 bases, the J end by 3 bases, with 10 bases between. Germline CDR1 SNHLY, CDR2 FYNNEI. The CDR3 totals 13 residues. CDR3 sequence reads: CASSSKRDYGYTF. CDR3 DNA sequence: TGTGCCAGCAGTAGCAAGAGGGACTATGGCTACACCTTC.

Only a few counts were recorded for this clone. CDR3 amino acids: CASSLVSGGEETQYF. The CDR3 DNA follows: TGTGCCAGCAGCTTAGTTAGCGGGGGGGAAGAGACCCAGTACTTC. The chain combines TRBV7-2 with TRBJ2-5; 11 nucleotides line up with TRBD2. V shed 1 base, J shed 3 bases, and the junction held 1 base outside the gene matches. CDR1 and CDR2 (germline): SGHTA, FQGNSA. The CDR3 loop spans 15 amino acids.

This rearrangement joins TRBV11-2 to TRBJ1-2; D is perhaps TRBD1 (6 bases). The V and J ends lost 4 bases and 2 bases respectively, with 8 bases between them. The CDR3 extends over 13 amino acids. Germline V lookup: CDR1 SGHAT, CDR2 FQNNGV. The CDR3 sequence: CASSSGQNYGYTF. The CDR3 coding sequence is TGTGCCAGCAGCTCTGGACAGAACTATGGCTACACCTTC.

The rearrangement uses TRBV5-1 and TRBJ1-6; 7 positions agree with TRBD1. The J segment lost 3 bases and the V segment lost 5 bases, leaving 5 bases of the junction unmatched. The CDR3 is 15 residues long. The germline CDR1 and CDR2 sequences are SGHRS and YFSETQ. CDR3 coding DNA: TGCGCCAGCAGTGGGGGACAGCTCTATAATTCACCCCTCCACTTT. Translation: CASSGGQLYNSPLHF. The whole variable domain, remainder taken from reference TRBV5-1 and TRBJ1-6, is KAGVTQTPRYLIKTRGQQVTLSCSPISGHRSVSWYQQTPGQGLQFLFEYFSETQRNKGNFPGRFSGRQFSNSRSEMNVSTLELGDSALYLCASSGGQLYNSPLHFGNGTRLTVT.

The V call is TRBV28, the J call TRBJ1-5, with TRBD1 matching over 11 bases. J lost 9 bases, V lost 6 bases, and 10 bases had no gene match. CDR1 and CDR2 (germline): MDHEN, SYDVKM. The CDR3 runs to 15 residues. CDR3 region: CASRGGQGVLGPQHF. The DNA of the CDR3 is TGTGCCAGCAGGGGGGGACAGGGGGTACTCGGGCCCCAGCATTTT.

The genes are TRBV13 and TRBJ2-2; maybe TRBD2 (5 bases). From germline, CDR1 is PRHDT and CDR2 FYEKMQ (reference sequence). Deletions cut 0 bases from V and 0 bases from J, with 8 bases between. The CDR3 consists of 16 residues. CDR3 DNA: TGTGCCAGCAGCTTAGGTCCGGGGACGAACACCGGGGAGCTGTTTTTT. It encodes CASSLGPGTNTGELFF. Drawing the rest from reference TRBV13 and TRBJ2-2, the complete variable domain is AAGVIQSPRHLIKEKRETATLKCYPIPRHDTVYWYQQGPGQDPQFLISFYEKMQSDKGSIPDRFSAQQFSDYHSELNMSSLELGDSALYFCASSLGPGTNTGELFFGEGSRLTVL.

V and J are TRBV7-8 and TRBJ2-2, with 13 bases matching TRBD2. Germline V gene data show CDR1 as SGHVS and CDR2 as FQNEAQ. The CDR3 spans 22 residues. V was clipped by 6 bases and J by 3 bases; unmatched bases: 22. The CDR3 reads CASSPRRPHGTSGNLDTGELFF. The CDR3 coding sequence is TGTGCCAGCAGTCCAAGGAGGCCCCATGGGACTAGCGGGAACCTAGACACCGGGGAGCTGTTTTTT.

This chain connects TRBV19 to TRBJ2-4, with 11 positions matching TRBD2. From germline, CDR1 is LNHDA and CDR2 SQIVND (reference sequence). The CDR3 is 17 amino acids. V shed 3 bases, J shed 7 bases, and the junction held 11 bases outside the gene matches. For the CDR3, the DNA is TGTGCCAGTAGTATTGGAGGTAGCGGGAGGGCCGTGAACATTCAGTACTTC. This gives the protein CASSIGGSGRAVNIQYF.

V is TRBV27 and J is TRBJ2-5; 7 positions match TRBD2. V dropped 5 bases and J dropped 5; count of bases not matched to a gene: 5. The CDR3 sequence is 13 residues long. Germline values: CDR1 MNHEY, CDR2 SMNVEV (reference sequence). The CDR3 reads CASSRGGSETQYF. CDR3 in DNA: TGTGCCAGCAGTCGCGGGGGTTCGGAGACCCAGTACTTC.

The chain uses TRBV18 and TRBJ1-3; D remains ambiguous. CDR3 length: 13 amino acids. From germline, CDR1 is KGHSH and CDR2 LQKENI. Trimming left V 3 bases short and J 8 bases short, with 11 bases between. CDR3: CASSPGREDTIYF. CDR3 DNA sequence: TGTGCCAGCTCACCCGGACGGGAGGACACCATATATTTT.

V gene TRBV7-9 combines with J gene TRBJ2-1; D may be TRBD2 (5 bases). V was pared by 7 bases and J by 2 bases, with 12 bases between. CDR3 size: 14 residues. Germline V gives CDR1 SEHNR, CDR2 FQNEAQ (reference sequence). The CDR3 loop is CASTSGLAYNEQFF. The DNA for the CDR3 is TGTGCCAGCACATCAGGACTTGCCTACAATGAGCAGTTCTTC.

The chain recombines TRBV11-1 with TRBJ2-7, with TRBD1 identical over 7 bases. Germline assignment: CDR1 SGHAT and CDR2 FQDESV (reference sequence). The CDR3 consists of 15 residues. The J segment lost 6 bases and the V segment lost 2 bases, leaving 10 bases of the junction unmatched. The CDR3: CASSLSQGDVPEQYF. Written as DNA, the CDR3 is TGTGCCAGCAGCTTAAGTCAGGGGGATGTTCCCGAGCAGTACTTC.